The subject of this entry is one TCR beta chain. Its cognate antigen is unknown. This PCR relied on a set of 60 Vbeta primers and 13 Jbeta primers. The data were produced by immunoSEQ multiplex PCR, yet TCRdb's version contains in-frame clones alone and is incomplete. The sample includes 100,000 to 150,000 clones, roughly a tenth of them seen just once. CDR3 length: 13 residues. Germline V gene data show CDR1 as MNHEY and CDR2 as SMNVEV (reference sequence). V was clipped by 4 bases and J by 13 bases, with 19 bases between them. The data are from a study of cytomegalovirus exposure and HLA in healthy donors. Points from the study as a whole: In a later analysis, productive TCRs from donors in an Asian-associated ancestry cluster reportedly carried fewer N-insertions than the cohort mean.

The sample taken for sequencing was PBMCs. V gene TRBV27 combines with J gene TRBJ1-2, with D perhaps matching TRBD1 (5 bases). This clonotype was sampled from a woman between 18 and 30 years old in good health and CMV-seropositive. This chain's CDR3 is CASSSGQLGGSTF. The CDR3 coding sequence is TGTGCCAGCAGTTCCGGACAACTCGGGGGAAGCACCTTC.